Below, 3 T cell receptor beta chains from the same sample are listed, as sequenced in a study of siplizumab effects on memory and regulatory T cells (dated by TCRdb to between 2019 and 2020). Receptor amplification or capture employed the immunoSEQ multiplex PCR assay. Not all clones reach the TCRdb copy of this immuneACCESS table, which keeps in-frame sequences only. Checked studies attribute under half of the gap to unresolved V genes and leave the rest unexplained. The sample table lists 100,000 or so clones, 91% of them with a count of one. Around 2.7% of the sample goes to the ten largest clones. The specimen was CD4+ T cells sorted from blood. These receptors were collected from a human donor in good health. Some clones in this sample may be carry-over from other donors' samples.

The chain is built from TRBV5-4 and TRBJ2-7, with 8 bases aligning to TRBD2. V gave up 0 bases and J gave up 0 bases; unmatched junction bases: 2. Germline V gene lookup returns CDR1 SGHNT and CDR2 YYREEE (reference sequence). There are 15 residues in the CDR3. CDR3 loop: CASSLGLANSYEQYF. The CDR3 DNA follows: TGTGCCAGCAGCTTGGGACTAGCGAACTCCTACGAGCAGTACTTC.

The rearrangement joins TRBV19 to TRBJ1-3; no clear D. V lost 7 bases to trimming and J lost 4 bases, with 17 bases between them. The CDR3 contains 15 residues. Germline CDR1 LNHDA, CDR2 SQIVND (reference sequence). The CDR3 reads CASNEFPEVGNTIYF. The CDR3, as DNA: TGTGCCAGTAACGAGTTCCCTGAGGTCGGAAACACCATATATTTT.

This chain joins TRBV11-2 and TRBJ1-2; possible D gene TRBD1, 5 bases. Germline assignment: CDR1 SGHAT and CDR2 FQNNGV. The CDR3 runs to 14 residues. Trimming stripped 5 bases from V and 4 bases from J, with 14 bases between. Here the CDR3 reads CASSPGHPSYGYTF. As DNA, the CDR3 is TGTGCCAGCAGCCCAGGACACCCCAGCTATGGCTACACCTTC. Supplemented by reference TRBV11-2 and TRBJ1-2, the full variable domain reads EAGVAQSPRYKIIEKRQSVAFWCNPISGHATLYWYQQILGQGPKLLIQFQNNGVVDDSQLPKDRFSAERLKGVDSTLKIQPAKLEDSAVYLCASSPGHPSYGYTFGSGTRLTVV.